There are a few counts of the clone carrying this T cell receptor (beta chain). This entry is derived from a study of identical twins. Germline CDR1 DFQATT, CDR2 SNEGSKA (reference sequence). The CDR3 has 15 residues. With V trimmed by 5 bases and J by 2 bases, 8 bases remained unmatched. TCRdb itself ran the 5' RACE reads through MiXCR, one entry per CDR3 protein. In the table there are 400,000 to 550,000 distinct CDR3 sequences, around 20% of which are singletons. The same sample was also used in a study of T cells expressing NK-cell markers. This second study notes: Roughly 6 of the donors carried dominant NKG2C+ clonotypes that took up about 1.0-7.5% of their CD8+ T cells.

Specimen: CD4+ T cells sorted from blood. This chain links TRBV20-1 with TRBJ1-2, with 10 bases aligning to TRBD1. The TCR was taken from a woman aged 18 to 35 in good health. As DNA, the CDR3 is TGCAGTGCTTCCGGGACAGGGGTTATCAACTATGGCTACACCTTC. Its protein product is CSASGTGVINYGYTF.